A selection of T cell receptor beta chains follows, all from one sample in a study of technical replicates of blood from a handful of donors. Clones were read by immunoSEQ multiplex PCR, and TCRdb kept only the in-frame ones, dropping some. The sample yields around 80,000 clones, just over 95% seen once. The sample consisted of T cells isolated from PBMCs. The receptors come from a human donor in good health. CDR3s include the opening cysteine and the closing phenylalanine or tryptophan. Each record gives: V gene, clone size, D gene, J gene, CDR3 DNA, CDR3 protein. D genes are given only for firm matches. The size of a clone is reported for some rows only, either as once, few or many, or as a class for expanded clones.

v_gene: TRBV2
abundance: once
d_gene: NA
j_gene: TRBJ2-1
CDR3nt: TGTGCCAGCAGTGAAGCGCAGGGACTGATTTACAATGAGCAGTTCTTC
CDR3aa: CASSEAQGLIYNEQFF

v_gene: TRBV9
abundance: NA
d_gene: NA
j_gene: TRBJ1-1
CDR3nt: TGTGCCAGCAGCGTATGGCCAGGGATGAACACTGAAGCTTTCTTT
CDR3aa: CASSVWPGMNTEAFF

v_gene: TRBV19
abundance: NA
d_gene: NA
j_gene: TRBJ1-1
CDR3nt: TGTGCCAGTAGAGGGGAACGGAACACTGAAGCTTTCTTT
CDR3aa: CASRGERNTEAFF

v_gene: TRBV28
abundance: NA
d_gene: NA
j_gene: TRBJ2-7
CDR3nt: TGTGCCAGCAGTCTTTTTATCTCGGGCGAGCAGTACTTC
CDR3aa: CASSLFISGEQYF

v_gene: TRBV18
abundance: once
d_gene: NA
j_gene: TRBJ1-5
CDR3nt: TGTGCCAGCTCACTTACAGGACAAGATCAGCCCCAGCATTTT
CDR3aa: CASSLTGQDQPQHF

v_gene: TRBV5-1
abundance: NA
d_gene: NA
j_gene: TRBJ2-7
CDR3nt: TGCGCCAGCAGCTTGGTCCCTATCTCGGTAGACGAGCAGTACTTC
CDR3aa: CASSLVPISVDEQYF

v_gene: TRBV2
abundance: NA
d_gene: NA
j_gene: TRBJ1-5
CDR3nt: TGTGCCAGCGGACAAGCCGTATCGCCCCAGCATTTT
CDR3aa: CASGQAVSPQHF

v_gene: TRBV29-1
abundance: NA
d_gene: TRBD1
j_gene: TRBJ2-7
CDR3nt: TGCAGCGTTTTTGGACAGGGGGCCTCCTACGAGCAGTACTTC
CDR3aa: CSVFGQGASYEQYF

v_gene: TRBV19
abundance: NA
d_gene: NA
j_gene: TRBJ2-1
CDR3nt: TGTGCCAGTAGTCCGAGGGAGTGGAACAATGAGCAGTTCTTC
CDR3aa: CASSPREWNNEQFF

v_gene: TRBV6-5
abundance: NA
d_gene: NA
j_gene: TRBJ2-7
CDR3nt: TGTGCCAGCAGTTACTCCCTCCCAGAAGAATACGAGCAGTACTTC
CDR3aa: CASSYSLPEEYEQYF

v_gene: TRBV6-6
abundance: once
d_gene: NA
j_gene: TRBJ2-5
CDR3nt: TGTGCCAGCAGTAGGACACAAGAGACCCAGTACTTC
CDR3aa: CASSRTQETQYF

v_gene: TRBV7-2
abundance: NA
d_gene: TRBD1
j_gene: TRBJ1-2
CDR3nt: TGTGCCAGCAGCTTAGAGGGGGCAGGATCTGGCTACACCTTC
CDR3aa: CASSLEGAGSGYTF

v_gene: TRBV27
abundance: NA
d_gene: TRBD2
j_gene: TRBJ2-3
CDR3nt: TGTGCCAGCCGAGGGGCGGGAGTAGGAATAGATACGCAGTATTTT
CDR3aa: CASRGAGVGIDTQYF

v_gene: TRBV14
abundance: NA
d_gene: NA
j_gene: TRBJ2-1
CDR3nt: TGTGCCAGCAGCCAAGGGCTACAGGGTCATGAGCAGTTCTTC
CDR3aa: CASSQGLQGHEQFF

v_gene: TRBV7-3
abundance: NA
d_gene: TRBD1
j_gene: TRBJ2-7
CDR3nt: TGTGCCAGCAGCCCGGGACAGTGGGGCGAGCAGTACTTC
CDR3aa: CASSPGQWGEQYF